Shown below are 32 T cell receptor beta chains from a single sample sequenced in a study of Graves' ophthalmopathy and Graves' hyperthyroidism. Amplified material comprised TCR beta CDR3 regions derived from RNA transcripts. An initial RT-PCR round employing HTBI primers preceded a second-round multiplex PCR. TCRdb redid the calling of the multiplex PCR reads with MiXCR, one entry per CDR3 protein. The table includes 450,000 or so distinct CDR3 sequences, 13% to 15% detected once. The sample taken for sequencing was blood. The origin of the receptors is a woman in her 30s with Graves' ophthalmopathy.

The table lists this clonotype with many counts. The CDR3 sequence is CASSVPGRFVDGYTF. DNA of the CDR3: TGTGCCAGCAGTGTCCCCGGGAGGTTCGTAGATGGCTACACCTTC. The V call is TRBV28, the J call TRBJ1-2; D uncertain. Deletions cut 5 bases from V and 6 bases from J, with 19 bases between. The CDR3 is 15 residues long. Germline lookup yields CDR1 MDHEN and CDR2 SYDVKM.

The V call is TRBV28, the J call TRBJ1-5; D ambiguous. Trimming removed 5 bases from V and 7 bases from J, with 15 bases in between. The CDR3 length is 14 residues. CDR1 and CDR2 from the germline V gene are MDHEN and SYDVKM. As DNA, the CDR3 is TGTGCCAGCAGTCCCCGGCCGGGTGGGCAGCCCCAGCATTTT. It encodes CASSPRPGGQPQHF.

This chain joins TRBV6-5 and TRBJ2-7; D gene ambiguous. V lost 4 bases, J lost 4 bases, and 8 bases lay in between. The CDR3 spans 12 residues. CDR1 MNHEY and CDR2 SVGAGI come from the germline V gene. CDR3 region: CASSLYKYEQYF. The CDR3 DNA sequence: TGTGCCAGCAGTTTGTACAAGTACGAGCAGTACTTC.

This clonotype was seen ten or more times. This chain links TRBV30 with TRBJ1-5, with a tentative D call TRBD1 (6 bases). The germline gives CDR1 GTSNPN, CDR2 SVGIG (reference sequence). The CDR3 sequence is 15 residues long. The V end was cut by 1 base, the J end by 2 bases, with 12 bases between. The chain's CDR3 is CAWSGGTSRNQPQHF. Here the CDR3 DNA reads TGTGCCTGGAGTGGCGGGACATCCCGCAATCAGCCCCAGCATTTT.

Many counts were recorded for this clonotype. The chain combines TRBV7-8 with TRBJ1-2; D is undetermined. The CDR3 has 14 residues. CDR1 and CDR2 (germline): SGHVS, FQNEAQ. V was cut by 3 bases and J by 2 bases, with 10 bases left in between. The CDR3 DNA follows: TGTGCCAGCAGCTTGGACTGGGGAAACTATGGCTACACCTTC. Its protein product is CASSLDWGNYGYTF.

This clonotype was seen repeatedly, ten times or more. The chain carries TRBV12-3 or TRBV12-4 and TRBJ2-5; D is uncertain. The CDR3 consists of 12 residues. Trimming shortened V by 10 bases and J by 7 bases, and 16 bases separated the two germline ends. In nucleotides, the CDR3 is TGTGCCACCTCCCCGGGCCTTGGGACCCAGTACTTC. Translated: CATSPGLGTQYF.

This clonotype was picked up many times. V and J are TRBV19 and TRBJ1-5; the match to TRBD1 covers 7 bases. The V gene's germline CDR1 is LNHDA and CDR2 SQIVND (reference sequence). The CDR3 extends over 20 amino acids. V lost 1 base to trimming and J lost 5 bases; unmatched junction nucleotides: 20. Here the CDR3 DNA reads TGTGCCAGTAGTATAGCGTCCCCCAGGGCCAGACAGGGACGGTATCAGCCCCAGCATTTT. Its protein product is CASSIASPRARQGRYQPQHF.

The rearrangement uses TRBV3-1 and TRBJ1-6, with D unresolved. This CDR3 spans 16 amino acids. Germline V gene data show CDR1 as LGHDT and CDR2 as YNNKEL (reference sequence). V was pared by 4 bases and J by 7 bases, with 17 bases between. The chain's CDR3 is CASSPIPSRTNSPLHF. DNA of the CDR3: TGTGCCAGCAGCCCTATCCCATCCAGAACCAATTCACCCCTCCACTTT.

The rearrangement joins TRBV30 to TRBJ1-2; 7 nucleotides agree with TRBD1. Trimming cost V 2 bases and J 2 bases; bases outside gene matches: 2. This CDR3 has 13 amino acids. Germline V gene sequence: CDR1 GTSNPN, CDR2 SVGIG (reference sequence). CDR3 sequence reads: CAWSWGQNYGYTF. CDR3 nucleotide sequence: TGTGCCTGGAGTTGGGGACAGAACTATGGCTACACCTTC.

This clonotype has at least ten counts. V is TRBV27 and J is TRBJ2-7, with TRBD2 as a possible D gene (6 bases). This CDR3 contains 15 residues. The germline V gene encodes CDR1 MNHEY and CDR2 SMNVEV (reference sequence). V lost 5 bases to trimming and J lost 1 base, with 15 bases between them. CDR3 sequence: CASSPRLVSSYEQYF. For the CDR3, the DNA is TGTGCCAGCAGTCCACGACTAGTGAGTTCCTACGAGCAGTACTTC.

This clonotype has a single count. A much larger clone differs by one base, so this may be a read error. V usage is TRBV19 and J usage is TRBJ1-1, with TRBD1 as a possible D gene (5 bases). Looked up from germline, CDR1 is LNHDA and CDR2 is SQIVND (reference sequence). The CDR3 is made up of 15 amino acids. This CDR3 reads CASSLNRRMNTESFF. As DNA, the CDR3 is TGTGCCAGTAGTTTAAACAGGCGAATGAACACTGAATCTTTCTTT.

This clonotype has a count of ten or more. The V gene is TRBV20-1, the J gene TRBJ2-4; TRBD2 agrees at 9 bases. Germline V gene lookup returns CDR1 DFQATT and CDR2 SNEGSKA (reference sequence). V lost 3 bases to trimming and J lost 6 bases; unmatched junction nucleotides: 9. There are 15 residues in the CDR3. CDR3 in DNA: TGCAGTGCTAGTAAACTAGCGGGTTCCGGAAACATTCAGTACTTC. It translates to CSASKLAGSGNIQYF.

V usage is TRBV10-1 and J usage is TRBJ2-3; 14 bases fit TRBD2. Germline CDR1 is WNHNN and CDR2 is SYGVQD (reference sequence). CDR3 size: 18 residues. The trim removed 5 bases at V and 1 base at J, leaving 8 bases unmatched. The CDR3 reads CASSPGLAGVEGTDTQYF. CDR3 DNA sequence: TGCGCCAGCAGTCCGGGACTAGCGGGAGTGGAGGGCACAGATACGCAGTATTTT.

This clonotype has a handful of counts. The chain links TRBV10-1 to TRBJ2-1; TRBD1 or TRBD2 may be the D gene (5 bases each). The CDR3 loop spans 15 amino acids. With 6 bases removed from V and 6 bases from J, the gap between germline ends came to 18 bases. Germline CDR1 reads WNHNN; CDR2 reads SYGVQD (reference sequence). CDR3 in amino acids: CASSEGPGRVNEQFF. DNA for the CDR3: TGCGCCAGCAGCGAAGGGCCAGGGCGGGTCAATGAGCAGTTCTTC.

The chain employs TRBV12-3 or TRBV12-4 and TRBJ2-5; the D gene is possibly TRBD1 (6 bases). The CDR3 consists of 14 residues. Trimming pared 7 bases from V and 5 bases from J, leaving 17 bases between. This CDR3 is CASTKTGLVETQYF. CDR3 DNA sequence: TGTGCCAGCACCAAAACAGGGTTAGTGGAGACCCAGTACTTC.

The chain has TRBV6-2 or TRBV6-3 and TRBJ2-5; 11 nucleotides align to TRBD1. The germline gives CDR1 MNHEY, CDR2 SVGEGT. The junction had 16 bases not matched to a gene; V was cut back by 5 bases and J by 5 bases. The length of the CDR3 is 18 residues. Written as DNA, the CDR3 is TGTGCCAGCAGTAGGGACAGGGGGTCTTCTTGGCGGATCGAGACCCAGTACTTC. Protein product: CASSRDRGSSWRIETQYF.

This clonotype was counted at least ten times. This chain joins TRBV6-5 and TRBJ1-2; D remains ambiguous. The CDR3 consists of 15 residues. The germline V gene has CDR1 MNHEY and CDR2 SVGAGI. V lost 0 bases and J 1 base, leaving 9 bases between the germline ends. The CDR3 sequence: CASSYSFGLNYGYTF. In nucleotides, the CDR3 is TGTGCCAGCAGTTACTCTTTCGGCCTTAACTATGGCTACACCTTC.

The CDR3 protein is CAWGTGTYEQYF. Written as DNA, the CDR3 is TGTGCCTGGGGGACAGGTACCTACGAGCAGTACTTC. This rearrangement joins TRBV30 to TRBJ2-7; 8 nucleotides agree with TRBD1. Germline V gene lookup returns CDR1 GTSNPN and CDR2 SVGIG (reference sequence). This CDR3 contains 12 residues. With 5 bases clipped from V and 2 bases from J, the junction kept 2 bases outside the gene matches.

At least ten counts were recorded for this clonotype. The chain carries TRBV2 and TRBJ2-7; D assignment may be TRBD1 or TRBD2 (6 bases each). CDR3 length: 15 residues. CDR1 and CDR2 (germline): SNHLY, FYNNEI. Trimming pared 3 bases from V and 2 bases from J, leaving 14 bases between. For the CDR3, the DNA is TGTGCCAGCAGTGACTACAGGGAGGTCACCTACGAGCAGTACTTC. This codes for CASSDYREVTYEQYF.

At least ten counts were recorded for this clonotype. The chain combines TRBV20-1 with TRBJ1-1; possible D gene TRBD1, 6 bases. The CDR3 runs to 18 residues. V dropped 1 base and J dropped 1 base, with 22 bases sitting between them. CDR1 and CDR2 (germline): DFQATT, SNEGSKA (reference sequence). The CDR3 DNA reads TGCAGTGCTAGAGGGGACGGGGGGCTCGTAATGTGGAACACTGAAGCTTTCTTT. Encoded protein: CSARGDGGLVMWNTEAFF.

This clonotype showed up many times. The gene calls are TRBV6-4 and TRBJ1-1; 8 bases are shared with TRBD1. Germline CDR1 MRHNA, CDR2 SNTAGT. The CDR3 runs 13 residues. J was trimmed by 8 bases and V by 1 base; bases with no gene match: 3. CDR3 bases: TGTGCCAGCAGTGACTTCTGGACAGGGGAAGCTTTCTTT. Translation: CASSDFWTGEAFF.

For this clonotype: This may arise from a read error, as a much more abundant clone is one base away. The CDR3 loop reads CATSLGLARNIQYF. CDR3 DNA sequence: TGTGCCACCAGCCTGGGGCTAGCCAGAAACATTCAGTACTTC. The genes are TRBV15 and TRBJ2-4, with D perhaps being TRBD1 or TRBD2 (5 bases each). Looked up from germline, CDR1 is LNHNV and CDR2 is YYDKDF (reference sequence). The CDR3 totals 14 residues.

This clonotype was detected many times. The chain recombines TRBV12-3 or TRBV12-4 with TRBJ2-2; 7 bases align to TRBD1. Trimming removed 1 base from V and 0 bases from J; junction bases left unmatched: 8. This CDR3 spans 18 amino acids. The CDR3 reads CASSLDRWQGANTGELFF. As DNA, the CDR3 is TGTGCCAGCAGTTTAGATCGTTGGCAGGGGGCGAACACCGGGGAGCTGTTTTTT.

At least ten counts were recorded for this clonotype. This sequence joins TRBV20-1 and TRBJ1-1; D uncertain. Trimming left V 7 bases short and J 0 bases short, with 6 bases between. Per germline, CDR1 DFQATT and CDR2 SNEGSKA (reference sequence). CDR3 length: 11 residues. In DNA, the CDR3 is TGCAGTGGCCAACTGAACACTGAAGCTTTCTTT. Its translation: CSGQLNTEAFF.

This clonotype was picked up many times. V gene TRBV9 combines with J gene TRBJ1-1, with TRBD1 matching 7 bases. CDR1 is SGDLS and CDR2 is YYNGEE in the germline V gene. V lost 4 bases, J lost 1 base, and 4 bases stayed unmatched. The length of the CDR3 is 14 residues. The CDR3 loop is CASSTTGANTEAFF. The CDR3 region has the DNA TGTGCCAGCAGCACTACAGGGGCGAACACTGAAGCTTTCTTT.

This clonotype was picked up many times. V and J are TRBV6-2 or TRBV6-3 and TRBJ2-2; 8 bases agree with TRBD2. This CDR3 has 18 amino acids. V trimming: 3 bases; J trimming: 4 bases; junction bases outside the gene matches: 13. Germline V gene sequence: CDR1 MNHEY, CDR2 SVGEGT. The CDR3 region is CASSYSRRGGPSTGELFF. CDR3 coding DNA: TGTGCCAGCAGTTATTCTCGCCGGGGGGGGCCTAGCACCGGGGAGCTGTTTTTT.

The count of this clonotype is one. The chain recombines TRBV20-1 with TRBJ2-7; a weak D match, TRBD2 (7 bases). The V and J ends lost 5 bases and 6 bases respectively, with 14 bases between them. This CDR3 has 12 amino acids. Germline V lookup: CDR1 DFQATT, CDR2 SNEGSKA (reference sequence). CDR3 DNA: TGCAGTGCTTGGTGGGGGGGGCGCGAGCAGTACTTC. Its protein product is CSAWWGGREQYF.

This clonotype was seen many times. The CDR3 reads CASSEERQETQYF. DNA for the CDR3: TGTGCCAGCAGTGAGGAGCGGCAAGAGACCCAGTACTTC. V usage is TRBV2 and J usage is TRBJ2-5; a weak D match, TRBD2 (5 bases). V lost 3 bases, J lost 2 bases, and 7 bases lay in between. Per the germline V gene, CDR1 is SNHLY and CDR2 is FYNNEI. The length of the CDR3 is 13 residues.

This clonotype was detected ten times or more. V and J are TRBV12-3 or TRBV12-4 and TRBJ1-2; D gene ambiguous. V dropped 6 bases and J dropped 0 bases, with 11 bases sitting between them. The CDR3 runs 14 residues. The DNA of the CDR3 is TGTGCCAGCAGCCCATTGAACCCTAACTATGGCTACACCTTC. Amino acid sequence: CASSPLNPNYGYTF.

The sample holds many counts of this clonotype. The chain carries TRBV20-1 and TRBJ2-5; D not resolved. This CDR3 has 12 amino acids. The germline V gene has CDR1 DFQATT and CDR2 SNEGSKA (reference sequence). The ends were cut back, 5 bases at V and 5 bases at J, with 12 bases in the middle. CDR3 region: CSAASGSETQYF. CDR3 sequence (DNA): TGCAGTGCTGCTAGTGGGTCGGAGACCCAGTACTTC.

This clonotype occurred many times. The chain has TRBV11-1 and TRBJ1-2; D ambiguous. This CDR3 has 16 amino acids. V lost 1 base and J 4 bases, leaving 16 bases between the germline ends. Germline CDR1 and CDR2: SGHAT and FQDESV (reference sequence). This chain's CDR3 is CASSLVWAEGGYGYTF. CDR3 nucleotides: TGTGCCAGCAGCTTAGTTTGGGCTGAAGGTGGCTATGGCTACACCTTC.

This clonotype was seen more than once but under ten times. V is TRBV3-1 and J is TRBJ2-5; perhaps TRBD1 as D (5 bases). The CDR3 extends over 16 amino acids. CDR1 and CDR2 from the germline V gene are LGHDT and YNNKEL (reference sequence). Trimming cost V 0 bases and J 2 bases, with 13 bases left between them. The CDR3 here is CASSQDTGSVQETQYF. The CDR3 DNA reads as TGTGCCAGCAGCCAAGATACAGGCAGTGTTCAAGAGACCCAGTACTTC.